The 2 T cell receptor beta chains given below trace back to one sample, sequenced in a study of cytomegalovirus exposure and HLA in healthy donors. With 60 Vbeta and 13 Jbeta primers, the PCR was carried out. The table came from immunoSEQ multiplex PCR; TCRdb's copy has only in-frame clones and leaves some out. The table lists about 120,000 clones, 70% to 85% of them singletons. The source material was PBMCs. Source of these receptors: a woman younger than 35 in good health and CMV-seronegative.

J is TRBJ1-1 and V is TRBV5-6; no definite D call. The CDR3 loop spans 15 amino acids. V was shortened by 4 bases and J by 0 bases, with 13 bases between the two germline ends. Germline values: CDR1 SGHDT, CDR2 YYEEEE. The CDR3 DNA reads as TGTGCCAGCAGCCTCCTGGGAGTTATGAACACTGAAGCTTTCTTT. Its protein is CASSLLGVMNTEAFF.

The CDR3 region is CASRPQGDTEAFF. DNA for the CDR3: TGTGCCAGCCGTCCACAGGGGGACACTGAAGCTTTCTTT. The J gene is TRBJ1-1, the V gene TRBV6-5; 8 bases fit TRBD1. In germline, CDR1 is MNHEY, CDR2 SVGAGI. V lost 8 bases, J lost 3 bases, and 5 bases stayed unmatched. The CDR3 extends over 13 amino acids.